One sample yielded the 5 T cell receptor beta chains listed below, sequenced in a study of blood T cell repertoires in COVID-19. TCRdb keeps only in-frame clones here, not all; method: immunoSEQ multiplex PCR. The sample includes over 100,000 clones, 80% to 85% of them seen just once. Specimen: peripheral blood. The receptor set was obtained from a woman in her sixties with active or convalescent COVID-19.

The chain is built from TRBV28 and TRBJ2-1, with TRBD2 identical over 11 bases. There are 17 residues in the CDR3. The trim removed 8 bases at V and 5 bases at J, leaving 14 bases unmatched. Germline V gives CDR1 MDHEN, CDR2 SYDVKM. For the CDR3, the DNA is TGTGCCAGCGGACTAGCGGGCCCATTCGGGGAGAACAATGAGCAGTTCTTC. This sequence encodes CASGLAGPFGENNEQFF.

This clone has only one observation. This sequence joins TRBV18 and TRBJ2-1; tentative D call: TRBD2 (6 bases). Trimming pared 4 bases from V and 8 bases from J, leaving 15 bases between. Germline lookup yields CDR1 KGHSH and CDR2 LQKENI. The CDR3 contains 14 residues. The CDR3 DNA follows: TGTGCCAGCTCACAAAGCACTAGCCCCGATGAGCAGTTCTTC. This sequence encodes CASSQSTSPDEQFF. The variable domain in full, with the rest retrieved from reference TRBV18 and TRBJ2-1, is NAGVMQNPRHLVRRRGQEARLRCSPMKGHSHVYWYRQLPEEGLKFMVYLQKENIIDESGMPKERFSAEFPKEGPSILRIQQVVRGDSAAYFCASSQSTSPDEQFFGPGTRLTVL.

The chain employs TRBV4-2 and TRBJ1-6; TRBD1 aligns across 10 bases. The CDR3 has 22 amino acids. Trimming at V came to 1 base and at J to 0 bases, leaving 15 bases not matched to a gene. The germline CDR1 and CDR2 sequences are LGHNA and YNFKEQ. The DNA for the CDR3 is TGTGCCAGCAGCCAAGGACAGGGGGCCCGGGGATTCCACAGCTCCTATAATTCACCCCTCCACTTT. It codes for CASSQGQGARGFHSSYNSPLHF.

This chain uses TRBV9 with TRBJ2-5; 7 bases are a match to TRBD2. With 0 bases clipped from V and 5 bases from J, the junction kept 7 bases outside the gene matches. This CDR3 contains 15 residues. CDR1 and CDR2 from the germline V gene are SGDLS and YYNGEE. The DNA of the CDR3 is TGTGCCAGCAGCGTAGAACGCGGGGGAATGGAGACCCAGTACTTC. This gives the protein CASSVERGGMETQYF.

The chain combines TRBV7-6 with TRBJ2-1, with D tentatively TRBD1 (5 bases). The CDR3 covers 19 residues. Germline CDR1 reads SGHVS; CDR2 reads FNYEAQ. Trimming took off 2 bases at V and 7 bases at J, with 27 bases between the two ends. The CDR3 bases are TGTGCCAGCAGCTTACTGGGCGGTGGGCTTGGGGCGCGGTCGAATGAGCAGTTCTTC. Protein: CASSLLGGGLGARSNEQFF.